The clone carrying this T cell receptor (beta chain) was seen repeatedly, ten times or more. What it binds is unknown. Combining a sample-barcoded 5' primer with a J-beta primer mix, a second PCR ran for 7 to 11 cycles. No fewer than 3 million CDR3-containing paired-end reads came from each sample. One entry per CDR3 protein results from TCRdb running MiXCR on the 5' RACE reads. The sample carries around 970,000 distinct CDR3 sequences, roughly 50% recorded once. This record comes from a study of blood T cells in healthy people across ages. Study results and caveats: Diversity was estimated from one million T cells, and these estimates were considered underestimates. With age, beta diversity per million T cells declined roughly linearly, significantly by approximately 41.

V was cut by 5 bases and J by 2 bases, with 19 bases left in between. Germline CDR1 is SGHAT and CDR2 is FQNNGV. This CDR3 spans 16 amino acids. The sample comprised blood. The source is an older woman in good health. The rearrangement links TRBV11-2 to TRBJ2-7; D is ambiguous. This CDR3 is CASSPTDHTDTYEQYF. CDR3 in DNA: TGTGCCAGCAGCCCCACGGATCACACAGATACCTACGAGCAGTACTTC.